This note documents a single T cell receptor beta chain sequence. The target of this receptor is not known. No base-level quality is on record; no much larger clone is a single base apart. The record originates from a study of T cells in Graves' hyperthyroidism and ophthalmopathy (dated by TCRdb to between 2018 and 2021). Broadly, across the study: Peripheral blood was collected at initial diagnosis, before any treatment. TCR V-J signatures able to tell the groups apart were searched for in a discovery cohort of some 100 patients, of whom 43 had Graves' ophthalmopathy and under 65 had stable Graves' hyperthyroidism. Whether ophthalmopathy could be predicted prospectively was tested in an independent validation cohort made up of about 20 hyperthyroidism patients plus 17 patients who later progressed to ophthalmopathy. The 90 or so discovery patients were randomly split 7:3 into training and test sets. Thyroid tissue and blood T-cell repertoires from several Graves' hyperthyroidism patients were also compared in the study. Following sampling, methimazole starting at 30 mg daily was given to hyperthyroidism patients, and high-dose intravenous methylprednisolone was given to ophthalmopathy patients. The paper reports TCR Vbeta CDR3 sequencing of 135 peripheral blood samples: 40 to 45 ophthalmopathy, about 75 hyperthyroidism and around 17 progressor patients. Results and caveats for the whole study, not just this receptor: During validation, the model predicted progression to ophthalmopathy a median of around 7 months ahead of onset, with just under 71% sensitivity and 72.22% specificity. Most expanded thyroid clonotypes (frequency above 0.001) were also detected in blood, suggesting blood repertoires may reflect thyroid immune responses. In cross-validation, a model built on a 13 V-J signature told ophthalmopathy apart from stable hyperthyroidism with under 90% sensitivity and roughly 83% specificity, and in testing the same model reached 80%/75%. No statistical method was used to set the sample size in advance, and investigators knew the group allocation.

Stable Graves' hyperthyroidism was defined as no progression to ophthalmopathy during 18 months of follow-up. Hyperthyroidism patients were aged 18 to 65 years and newly diagnosed, with disease duration of less than 2 months. Exclusion was applied to patients with uncontrolled infections, other autoimmune diseases, pregnancy or lactation. Diagnoses were established on the basis of clinical symptoms, serum thyroxine and TRAb, thyroid ultrasound, and orbital computed tomography. Ficoll-Paque density gradient centrifugation was used to isolate PBMCs from about 9 ml of fresh peripheral blood. Total RNA was extracted using Trizol reagent, and RNA quality was assessed on an Agilent 2100 Bioanalyzer. Amplification of TCR beta CDR3 regions was carried out from RNA transcripts. For the first round of RT-PCR on the TCR CDR3, the HTBI primer set was used together with the Qiagen OneStep RT-PCR kit. Libraries were constructed in a second round of multiplex PCR, after which size selection and purification were performed. Sequencing of the libraries was done on an Illumina HiSeq2000 using paired-end 100 bp reads. The paper's data handling went like this. SOAPnuke was used to process the raw data, with reads discarded if the reads contained adapters or uncalled bases, had a mean Phred below 15, or lacked an exact constant-primer or identifier match. COPE v1.2.5 was used to merge high-quality paired reads, and clonotypes were defined as unique nucleotide sequences. MiTCR v1.1 was used to align the clonotypes against IMGT TRBV, TRBD and TRBJ reference segments. Only V-J combinations with frequency above 0.0001, covering approximately 99% of repertoires, were analysed. A TCS score was defined as the ratio of F50 (clonal expansion) to E x V (chaos), with BLOSUM62-based TCRdist applied between CDR3 peptides within each V-J. Welch's t-statistics and random forest reduced 514 V-J features to 13, which were used in a naive Bayes classifier (R e1071). TCRdb trimmed the raw reads at Q25, called clones with MiXCR and kept productive beta chains. CDR3 protein duplicates are merged, each entry listing the most common genes and DNA. For this entry, the V and J calls and clone size follow TCRdb and not the study's own pipeline. This sample gives 200,000 to 250,000 distinct CDR3 sequences in total; roughly 18% of them show up just once. Together, the top ten hold around 52% of the sample.

The germline V gene supplies CDR1 SGHRS and CDR2 YFSETQ. V is cut by 0 bases and J by 1 base, and the space between the germline ends is 8 bases. The CDR3 runs 16 amino acids, cysteine and phenylalanine included. This entry keeps only the CDR3 DNA: 48 bases, framed from base 1. Recombination joined TRBV5-1 with TRBJ2-6; the D region possibly corresponds to TRBD2 (5 bases align). The sequenced material came from blood. The TCR was taken from a man aged 50 or older with Graves' hyperthyroidism. The DNA reads as follows: TGCGCCAGCAGCTTGGGTGGGGAGTCTGGGGCCAACGTCCTGACTTTC. It translates to CASSLGGESGANVLTF.